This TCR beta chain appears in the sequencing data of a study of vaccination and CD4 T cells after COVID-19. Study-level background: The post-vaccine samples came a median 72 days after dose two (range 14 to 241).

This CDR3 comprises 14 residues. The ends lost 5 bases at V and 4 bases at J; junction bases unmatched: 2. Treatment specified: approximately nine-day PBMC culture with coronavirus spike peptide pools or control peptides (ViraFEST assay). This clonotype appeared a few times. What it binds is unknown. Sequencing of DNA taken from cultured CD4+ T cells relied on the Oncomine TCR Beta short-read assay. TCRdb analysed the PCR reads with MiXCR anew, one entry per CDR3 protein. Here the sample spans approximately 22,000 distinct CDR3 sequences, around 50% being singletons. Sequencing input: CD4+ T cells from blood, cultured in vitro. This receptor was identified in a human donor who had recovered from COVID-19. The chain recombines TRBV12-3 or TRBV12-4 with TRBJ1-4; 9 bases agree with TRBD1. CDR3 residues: CASSRDRVNEKLFF. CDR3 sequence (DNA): TGTGCCAGCAGTAGGGACAGGGTTAATGAAAAACTGTTTTTT.